The TCR beta chain under discussion was sequenced for a study of cytotoxic CD8 clonotypes in ibrutinib-treated CLL. Study findings and constraints: The clonality went up when patients responded to ibrutinib and dropped back toward baseline at progression.

A remark on this clone: What it recognizes is unknown.

J lost 5 bases, V lost 7 bases, and 9 bases had no gene match. The CDR3 covers 13 residues. The germline CDR1 and CDR2 sequences are SQVTM and ANQGSEA. Profiled with immunoSEQ multiplex PCR; TCRdb holds only in-frame clones, not every one. The data contain a few hundred thousand clones, just under 80% of them singletons. The sequence derives from a human donor with chronic lymphocytic leukemia. The rearrangement uses TRBV29-1 and TRBJ1-1; 8 nucleotides agree with TRBD1. Sequencing used PBMCs, obtained before ibrutinib treatment. CDR3 sequence (DNA): TGCAGCGCCAGGGGGCGAATAGATACTGAAGCTTTCTTT. Its translation: CSARGRIDTEAFF.